This T cell receptor (beta chain) was documented in a study of blood T cell repertoires in COVID-19. Whole-study context: In each case, the material was cDNA or gDNA derived from T cells, B-cell-depleted T cells, or PBMCs.

The CDR3 runs to 16 residues. V lost 5 bases and J lost 4; bases outside the gene matches: 7. From germline, CDR1 is MDHEN and CDR2 SYDVKM. Using immunoSEQ multiplex PCR, the repertoire was profiled, and TCRdb retains in-frame clones only, with some absent. Among fewer than 200,000 clones listed, 70% to 90% were seen once. The chain couples TRBV28 to TRBJ2-1, with 11 bases identical to TRBD2. The sample taken for sequencing was peripheral blood. The TCR originated in a woman of 80 years or more with COVID-19, enrolled during active disease. CDR3 protein: CASSAGGTSGYNEQFF. The CDR3 coding sequence is TGTGCCAGCAGTGCCGGCGGGACTAGCGGTTACAATGAGCAGTTCTTC.